These T cell receptor beta chains were read from a single sample in a study of cytomegalovirus exposure and HLA in healthy donors. Sequenced by immunoSEQ multiplex PCR; TCRdb stores in-frame clones only, minus some. The table lists 90,000 to 150,000 clones, roughly 79% of them singletons, with approximately 2.2% in the top ten. The sample was PBMCs. Receptors were obtained from a woman aged 35 to 49 in good health and CMV-seronegative. Each CDR3 is given with its conserved first and last residue.

J gene	V gene	CDR3 protein
TRBJ1-1	TRBV15	CATSREWQGTEAFF
TRBJ1-2	TRBV4-1	CASSQTGQGGGYTF
TRBJ1-4	TRBV6-6	CASRPHRGDEKLFF
TRBJ1-2	TRBV5-1	CASSPGWRVHGYTF
TRBJ2-1	TRBV5-4	CASSAFGQGYNEQFF
TRBJ2-7	TRBV5-1	CASSADRGNYEQYF
TRBJ2-3	TRBV12-2	CASRLAHCYSGSTDTQYF
TRBJ1-2	TRBV6-5	CASKPGQGAYGYTF
TRBJ2-1	TRBV27	CASSFSPRRTDTYNEQFF
TRBJ2-5	TRBV6-5	CASRKGQTRYETQYF
TRBJ2-5	TRBV10-2	CASSESASGGVQETQYF
TRBJ1-2	TRBV19	CASSAPGLNYGYTF
TRBJ1-4	TRBV5-4	CASSPSGGSNEKLFF
TRBJ2-3	TRBV6-4	CASRAGASTDTQYF
TRBJ1-5	TRBV6-5	CASRPGQLNQPQHF
TRBJ2-7	TRBV6-4	CATLYEQYF
TRBJ2-6	TRBV7-2	CASRTGAGANVLTF
TRBJ2-1	TRBV18	CASSPLADNNEQFF
TRBJ2-7	TRBV19	CASSETAGTSGGPEQYF
TRBJ2-5	TRBV9	CASSVDAGGGFLQTQYF
TRBJ1-1	TRBV18	CASSPGDRTNTEAFF
TRBJ1-3	TRBV15	CATSRDLSSGNTIYF
TRBJ1-2	TRBV25-1	CASSTAPGNGYTF
TRBJ1-5	TRBV30	CAWSVLAGVGNQPQHF
TRBJ1-2	TRBV10-1	CASSVGRNYGYTF
TRBJ1-2	TRBV5-4	CASSRDDYGYTF
TRBJ1-3	TRBV7-9	CASSRQTGQGVYSGNTIYF
TRBJ2-7	TRBV5-6	CASSRTSGYEQYF
TRBJ2-3	TRBV6-6	CASRRRDNTDTQYF
TRBJ1-2	TRBV6-1	CASSEVTGYGYTF
TRBJ1-2	TRBV7-2	CASSDRDRDLTEGYTF
TRBJ1-5	TRBV28	CASSLAGTPWSQHF
TRBJ1-1	TRBV21-1	CASSSRQTPEAFF
TRBJ2-1	TRBV7-2	CASSLGGGNEQFF
TRBJ1-2	TRBV7-9	CASSLAQVPRTGDPFGYTF
TRBJ2-7	TRBV6-6	CASSYVDRGSYEQYF
TRBJ1-2	TRBV7-3	CASGGGYGYTF
TRBJ2-6	TRBV4-2	CASSPSLQVSGANVLTF
TRBJ1-2	TRBV30	CAWTKGTGRYGYTF
TRBJ1-3	TRBV11-2	CASSYGLLSGNTIYF
TRBJ1-1	TRBV21-1	CASSKLTGVGKVNTEAFF
TRBJ2-5	TRBV9	CASTSRGQGAVETQYF